This T cell receptor (beta chain) was documented in a study of chemoradiotherapy in HPV16-positive cancers. Repertoires were sampled repeatedly during chemoradiotherapy. The data were produced by immunoSEQ multiplex PCR, yet TCRdb's version contains in-frame clones alone and is incomplete. The data contain roughly 6,900 clones, over 75% of them singletons. This CDR3 has 14 residues. The germline V gene has CDR1 MNHNS and CDR2 SASEGT. The V end was cut by 1 base, the J end by 9 bases, with 13 bases between. The chain is built from TRBV6-1 and TRBJ1-5, with D unresolved. Sampling was conducted from a patient who underwent chemoradiotherapy. This sequence originates from a human donor with HPV-associated anogenital cancer. Written as DNA, the CDR3 is TGTGCCAGCAGTGAAGTGACTGTTGGTCGGCCCCAGCATTTT. Translating gives CASSEVTVGRPQHF.